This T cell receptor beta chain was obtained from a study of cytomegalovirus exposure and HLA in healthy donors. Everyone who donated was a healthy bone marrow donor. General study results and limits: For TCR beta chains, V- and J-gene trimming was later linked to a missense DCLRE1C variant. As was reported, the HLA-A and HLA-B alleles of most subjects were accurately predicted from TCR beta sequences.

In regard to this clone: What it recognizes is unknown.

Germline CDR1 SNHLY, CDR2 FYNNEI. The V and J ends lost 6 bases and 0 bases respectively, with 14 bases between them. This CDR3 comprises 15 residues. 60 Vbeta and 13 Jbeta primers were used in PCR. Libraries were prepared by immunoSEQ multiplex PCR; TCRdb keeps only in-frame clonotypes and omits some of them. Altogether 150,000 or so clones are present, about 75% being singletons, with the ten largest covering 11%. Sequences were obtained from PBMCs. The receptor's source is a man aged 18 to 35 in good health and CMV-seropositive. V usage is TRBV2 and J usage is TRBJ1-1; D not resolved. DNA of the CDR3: TGTGCCAGCAGCGACCAAGGGAGTATGAACACTGAAGCTTTCTTT. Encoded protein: CASSDQGSMNTEAFF.